These 15 T cell receptor beta chains came from one sample sequenced in a study of sequential checkpoint blockade in melanoma. Documented treatment: randomized to nivolumab then ipilimumab (arm A) or the reverse (arm B). The method was immunoSEQ multiplex PCR; TCRdb's version includes in-frame clones alone and lacks a portion of them. The data hold more than 10,000 clones, with nearly 80% observed a single time. The material was CD8+ T cells sorted from blood (inferred from file names), obtained from a patient given nivolumab and ipilimumab in sequence. The receptors were sampled from a human donor with melanoma.

The genes are TRBV19 and TRBJ1-5; 10 nucleotides align to TRBD1. CDR1 is LNHDA, CDR2 SQIVND, per germline (reference sequence). This CDR3 contains 15 residues. With 2 bases clipped from V and 7 bases from J, the junction kept 5 bases outside the gene matches. CDR3 region: CASSIWDRGRQPQHF. Written as DNA, the CDR3 is TGTGCCAGTAGTATATGGGACAGGGGTAGACAGCCCCAGCATTTT.

The chain couples TRBV5-6 to TRBJ1-2; TRBD1 is a possible D gene (5 bases). This CDR3 is built from 14 residues. In germline, CDR1 is SGHDT, CDR2 YYEEEE. V was shortened by 4 bases and J by 0 bases, with 10 bases between the two germline ends. Written as DNA, the CDR3 is TGTGCCAGCAGCCCGGGGGATCCTAACTATGGCTACACCTTC. Translated, it gives CASSPGDPNYGYTF.

The chain has TRBV4-1 and TRBJ2-5; 7 nucleotides match TRBD2. Germline CDR1 is MGHRA and CDR2 is YSYEKL. The length of the CDR3 is 16 residues. V lost 1 base to trimming and J lost 2 bases; unmatched junction nucleotides: 7. The CDR3: CASSQVRLGGQETQYF. The CDR3 coding sequence is TGCGCCAGCAGCCAAGTTCGGTTGGGGGGGCAAGAGACCCAGTACTTC.

The rearrangement links TRBV2 to TRBJ2-2; TRBD2 agrees at 8 bases. This CDR3 is built from 16 residues. J gave up 3 bases and V 3 bases, and 6 bases lay outside the gene matches. Germline CDR1 SNHLY, CDR2 FYNNEI. The CDR3 DNA reads TGTGCCAGCAGTGATCTGCGGGAGGCGTACACCGGGGAGCTGTTTTTT. Encoded protein: CASSDLREAYTGELFF.

For the CDR3, the DNA is TGTGCCAGCAGCTTTTCAGGGAACGAGCAGTACTTC. This codes for CASSFSGNEQYF. This chain connects TRBV7-9 to TRBJ2-7; D is perhaps TRBD1 (5 bases). The germline V and J ends were trimmed by 3 bases and 5 bases, with 8 bases remaining between them. In germline, CDR1 is SEHNR, CDR2 FQNEAQ (reference sequence). The CDR3 totals 12 residues.

This rearrangement joins TRBV7-8 to TRBJ2-2; 11 bases match TRBD2. V dropped 5 bases and J dropped 1; count of bases not matched to a gene: 3. This CDR3 contains 16 residues. The germline V gene encodes CDR1 SGHVS and CDR2 FQNEAQ. The CDR3 DNA reads as TGTGCCAGCAGCGTACTAGCGGGGGTGAACACCGGGGAGCTGTTTTTT. As protein: CASSVLAGVNTGELFF.

The chain employs TRBV13 and TRBJ2-2; D may be TRBD2 (5 bases). V shed 5 bases and J shed 6 bases, with 10 bases lying between them. Germline lookup yields CDR1 PRHDT and CDR2 FYEKMQ (reference sequence). The CDR3 is made up of 13 amino acids. CDR3 in amino acids: CASSLRGPGELFF. CDR3 DNA sequence: TGTGCCAGCAGCCTTCGGGGTCCCGGGGAGCTGTTTTTT.

This clone ranks as medium-sized. J is TRBJ2-1 and V is TRBV7-9, with TRBD2 matching over 12 bases. The CDR3 totals 15 residues. V shed 8 bases, J shed 5 bases, and the junction held 7 bases outside the gene matches. Germline-derived CDR1 and CDR2 are SEHNR and FQNEAQ (reference sequence). CDR3 coding DNA: TGTGCCAGCCAATACCTAGCGGGGGGGGACAATGAGCAGTTCTTC. Its protein product is CASQYLAGGDNEQFF. The full variable domain, its missing parts supplied by reference TRBV7-9 and TRBJ2-1, is DTGVSQNPRHKITKRGQNVTFRCDPISEHNRLYWYRQTLGQGPEFLTYFQNEAQLEKSRLLSDRFSAERPKGSFSTLEIQRTEQGDSAMYLCASQYLAGGDNEQFFGPGTRLTVL.

The V and J genes are TRBV9 and TRBJ1-2; TRBD1 is a possible D gene (6 bases). The ends were cut back, 3 bases at V and 0 bases at J, with 9 bases in the middle. CDR1 and CDR2 from the germline V gene are SGDLS and YYNGEE. This CDR3 contains 14 residues. The CDR3 loop reads CASSAGQSNYGYTF. Written as DNA, the CDR3 is TGTGCCAGCAGCGCAGGACAGTCTAACTATGGCTACACCTTC.

This chain links TRBV4-3 with TRBJ2-1, with TRBD2 identical over 10 bases. This CDR3 has 16 amino acids. With 4 bases clipped from V and 2 bases from J, the junction kept 5 bases outside the gene matches. CDR1 LGHNA and CDR2 YSLEER come from the germline V gene. The CDR3 is CASSPLAGEAYNEQFF. For the CDR3, the DNA is TGCGCCAGCAGCCCTCTAGCGGGAGAGGCCTACAATGAGCAGTTCTTC.

The count of this clone is one. V is TRBV6-5 and J is TRBJ2-1, with TRBD1 identical over 7 bases. CDR1 and CDR2 (germline): MNHEY, SVGAGI. V lost 2 bases, J lost 6 bases, and 7 bases stayed unmatched. The CDR3 is 15 amino acids. CDR3 sequence (DNA): TGTGCCAGCAGTTACGATACAGGGGAAGGCAATGAGCAGTTCTTC. Encoded protein: CASSYDTGEGNEQFF.

The V and J genes are TRBV7-6 and TRBJ2-1; 8 bases are a match to TRBD1. CDR1 and CDR2 (germline): SGHVS, FNYEAQ. Trimming cost V 0 bases and J 0 bases; bases outside gene matches: 1. The CDR3 sequence is 16 residues long. CDR3 protein: CASSLATGGSYNEQFF. DNA of the CDR3: TGTGCCAGCAGCTTAGCCACAGGGGGCTCCTACAATGAGCAGTTCTTC.

The chain joins TRBV6-4 to TRBJ1-1; 7 bases fit TRBD1. The CDR3 has 15 amino acids. Trimming removed 2 bases from V and 7 bases from J; junction bases left unmatched: 10. The germline CDR1 and CDR2 sequences are MRHNA and SNTAGT. The CDR3 loop is CASSDRPGTASEAFF. CDR3 DNA sequence: TGTGCCAGCAGTGACCGGCCCGGGACAGCCAGTGAAGCTTTCTTT.

This sequence joins TRBV27 and TRBJ2-7, with 7 bases matching TRBD2. The CDR3 runs 14 residues. V trimming: 6 bases; J trimming: 11 bases; junction bases outside the gene matches: 16. Per germline, CDR1 MNHEY and CDR2 SMNVEV (reference sequence). The CDR3 nucleotides read TGTGCCAGCAGAGGGAGGGCCATTGAAAGCAGAGAGTACTTC. Protein: CASRGRAIESREYF.

This clone showed up just a few times. The V and J genes are TRBV2 and TRBJ2-7; 9 bases agree with TRBD1. V lost 7 bases and J lost 0; bases outside the gene matches: 1. This CDR3 region has 13 residues. Looked up from germline, CDR1 is SNHLY and CDR2 is FYNNEI. CDR3: CASTGQGSYEQYF. The CDR3 nucleotides read TGTGCCAGCACGGGACAGGGCTCCTACGAGCAGTACTTC.